Reported below is one TCR beta chain. Its specificity is unknown. Germline V gene lookup returns CDR1 GTSNPN and CDR2 SVGIG (reference sequence). This CDR3 region has 13 residues. Trimming cost V 0 bases and J 4 bases, with 10 bases left between them. Sequencing libraries for TCR beta were prepared with iRepertoire HTBI primers and Arm-PCR of CDR3 regions. TCRdb itself ran the multiplex PCR reads through MiXCR, one entry per CDR3 protein. Among fewer than 450,000 distinct CDR3 sequences listed, around 21% were seen once. The sample belongs to a study of regulatory T cells in long-lasting Graves disease. Overall study findings and caveats: It is possible that accuracy was reduced by the small size of the sample. A greater number of public clonotypes (around 2,700) was shared by persistent patients than by new patients (approximately 1,000). Sampling was limited to peripheral blood rather than thyroid tissue. Segments TRBV28, TRBJ1-2 and TRBJ2-5 showed preferential usage in persistent disease.

This sample's time point: persistent/refractory GD, antithyroid drugs over 5 years with positive TRAb. Extracted RNA from PBMCs served as the source of the TCR library. This TCR derives from a female donor with Graves disease. This specimen consisted of peripheral blood mononuclear cells (PBMCs), obtained when the disease was refractory, from a patient treated with antithyroid drugs. The chain couples TRBV30 to TRBJ2-7; D gene unclear. CDR3 amino acids: CAWSVNAPYEQYF. CDR3 coding DNA: TGTGCCTGGAGTGTAAACGCCCCTTACGAGCAGTACTTC.